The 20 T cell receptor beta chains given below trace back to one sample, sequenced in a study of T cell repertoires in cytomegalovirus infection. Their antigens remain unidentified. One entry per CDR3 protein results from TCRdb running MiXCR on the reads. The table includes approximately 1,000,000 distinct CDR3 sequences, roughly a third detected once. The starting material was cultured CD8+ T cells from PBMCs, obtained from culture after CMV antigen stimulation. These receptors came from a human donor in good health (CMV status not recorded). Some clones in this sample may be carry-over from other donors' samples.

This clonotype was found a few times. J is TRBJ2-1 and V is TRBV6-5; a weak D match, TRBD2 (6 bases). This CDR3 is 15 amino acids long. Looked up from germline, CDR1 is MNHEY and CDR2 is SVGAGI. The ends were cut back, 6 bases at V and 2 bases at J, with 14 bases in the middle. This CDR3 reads CASSRGTRAYNEQFF. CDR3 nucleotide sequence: TGTGCCAGCAGCCGGGGGACCAGGGCCTACAATGAGCAGTTCTTC.

The CDR3 here is CANSLGGVETEAFF. In DNA, the CDR3 is TGTGCCAACAGCCTCGGGGGGGTAGAAACTGAAGCTTTCTTT. The chain carries TRBV6-2 or TRBV6-3 and TRBJ1-1; tentatively, D is TRBD1 (5 bases). Trimming removed 10 bases at V and 5 bases at J, with 20 bases between. CDR3 length: 14 amino acids. Per the germline V gene, CDR1 is MNHEY and CDR2 is SVGEGT.

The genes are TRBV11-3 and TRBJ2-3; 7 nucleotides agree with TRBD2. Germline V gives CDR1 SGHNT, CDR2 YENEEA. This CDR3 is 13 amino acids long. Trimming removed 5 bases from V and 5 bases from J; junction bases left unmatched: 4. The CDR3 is CASSGEGLDTQYF. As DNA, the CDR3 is TGTGCCAGCAGCGGGGAGGGTTTAGATACGCAGTATTTT.

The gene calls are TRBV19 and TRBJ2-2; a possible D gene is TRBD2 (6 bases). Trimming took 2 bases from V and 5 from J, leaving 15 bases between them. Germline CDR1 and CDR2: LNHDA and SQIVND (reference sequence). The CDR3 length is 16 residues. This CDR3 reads CASSISGGAATGELFF. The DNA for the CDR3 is TGTGCCAGTAGTATATCGGGCGGGGCGGCAACCGGGGAGCTGTTTTTT.

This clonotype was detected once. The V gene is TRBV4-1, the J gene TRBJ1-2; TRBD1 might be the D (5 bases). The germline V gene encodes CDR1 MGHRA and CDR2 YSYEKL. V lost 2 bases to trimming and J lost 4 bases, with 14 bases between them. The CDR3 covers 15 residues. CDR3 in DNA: TGCGCCAGCAGCCAAACAGTTCAGGGCGGCTATGGCTACACCTTC. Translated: CASSQTVQGGYGYTF.

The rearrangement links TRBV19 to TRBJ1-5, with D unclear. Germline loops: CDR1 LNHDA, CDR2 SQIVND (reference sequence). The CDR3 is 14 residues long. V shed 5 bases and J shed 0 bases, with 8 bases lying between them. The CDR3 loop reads CASSSEDSNQPQHF. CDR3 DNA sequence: TGTGCCAGTAGTTCGGAGGATAGCAATCAGCCCCAGCATTTT.

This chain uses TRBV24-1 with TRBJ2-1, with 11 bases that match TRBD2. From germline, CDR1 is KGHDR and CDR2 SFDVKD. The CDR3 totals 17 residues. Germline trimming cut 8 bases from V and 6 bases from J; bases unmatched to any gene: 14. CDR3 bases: TGTGCCACCATCTCCACCCCCCTAGCGGGGGGAGGCAATGAGCAGTTCTTC. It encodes CATISTPLAGGGNEQFF.

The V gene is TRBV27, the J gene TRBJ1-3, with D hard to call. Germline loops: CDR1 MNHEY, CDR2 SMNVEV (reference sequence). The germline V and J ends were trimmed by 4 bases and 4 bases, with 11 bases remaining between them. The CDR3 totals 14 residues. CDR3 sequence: CASSYAGEGNTIYF. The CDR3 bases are TGTGCCAGCAGTTACGCGGGAGAGGGAAACACCATATATTTT.

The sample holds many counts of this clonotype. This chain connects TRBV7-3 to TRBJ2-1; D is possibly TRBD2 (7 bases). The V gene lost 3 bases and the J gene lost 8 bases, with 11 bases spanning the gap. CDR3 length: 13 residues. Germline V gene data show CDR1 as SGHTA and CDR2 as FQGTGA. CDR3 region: CASSFGGPDEQFF. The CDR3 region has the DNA TGTGCCAGCAGCTTCGGGGGGCCAGATGAGCAGTTCTTC. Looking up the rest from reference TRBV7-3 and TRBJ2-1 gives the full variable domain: GAGVSQTPSNKVTEKGKYVELRCDPISGHTALYWYRQSLGQGPEFLIYFQGTGAADDSGLPNDRFFAVRPEGSVSTLKIQRTERGDSAVYLCASSFGGPDEQFFGPGTRLTVL.

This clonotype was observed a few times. CDR3 sequence (DNA): TGTGCCAGCAGCTTGATCAGGAACACCGGGGAGCTGTTTTTT. Its protein product is CASSLIRNTGELFF. The chain links TRBV5-6 to TRBJ2-2; D not resolved. This CDR3 is built from 14 residues. V dropped 1 base and J dropped 1 base, with 5 bases sitting between them. The germline V gene encodes CDR1 SGHDT and CDR2 YYEEEE.

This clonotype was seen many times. DNA for the CDR3: TGTGCCAGCAGTCAGACGGGGCTGGGGATCAATCAGCCCCAGCATTTT. Protein: CASSQTGLGINQPQHF. This chain links TRBV12-3 or TRBV12-4 with TRBJ1-5; tentative D call: TRBD1 (5 bases). This CDR3 is built from 16 residues. Trimming stripped 5 bases from V and 3 bases from J, with 17 bases between.

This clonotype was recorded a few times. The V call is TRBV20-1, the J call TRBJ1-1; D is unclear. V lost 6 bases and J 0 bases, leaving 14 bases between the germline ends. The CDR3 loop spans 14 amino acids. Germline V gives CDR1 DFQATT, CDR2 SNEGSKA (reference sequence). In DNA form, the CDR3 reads TGCAGTGCCCCGCTAAAGTTCATGAACACTGAAGCTTTCTTT. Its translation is CSAPLKFMNTEAFF.

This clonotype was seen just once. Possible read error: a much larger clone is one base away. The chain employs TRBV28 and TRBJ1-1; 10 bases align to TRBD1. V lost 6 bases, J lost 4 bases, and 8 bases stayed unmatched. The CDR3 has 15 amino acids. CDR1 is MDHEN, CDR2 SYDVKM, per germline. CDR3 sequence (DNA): TGTGCCAGCAGCCGTCGACAGGGGGCGAGCACTGAAGCTTTCTTT. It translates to CASSRRQGASTEAFF. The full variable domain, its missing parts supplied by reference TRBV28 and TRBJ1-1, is DVKVTQSSRYLVKRTGEKVFLECVQDMDHENMFWYRQDPGLGLRLIYFSYDVKMKEKGDIPEGYSVSREKKERFSLILESASTNQTSMYLCASSRRQGASTEAFFGQGTRLTVV.

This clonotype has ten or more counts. CDR3 in DNA: TGTGCCAGCAGCTTAGCGTGGACAGGGAGGGAGACCCAGTACTTC. Its translation: CASSLAWTGRETQYF. The V gene is TRBV7-2, the J gene TRBJ2-5; 8 bases line up with TRBD1. The CDR3 has 15 amino acids. Germline loops: CDR1 SGHTA, CDR2 FQGNSA. The junction had 5 bases not matched to a gene; V was cut back by 0 bases and J by 5 bases.

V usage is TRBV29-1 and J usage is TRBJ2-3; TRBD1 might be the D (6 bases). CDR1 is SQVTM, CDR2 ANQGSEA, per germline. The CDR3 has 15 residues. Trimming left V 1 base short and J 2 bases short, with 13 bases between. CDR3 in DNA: TGCAGCGTTGAAGGTGGCCAGGGGCCCACAGATACGCAGTATTTT. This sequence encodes CSVEGGQGPTDTQYF.

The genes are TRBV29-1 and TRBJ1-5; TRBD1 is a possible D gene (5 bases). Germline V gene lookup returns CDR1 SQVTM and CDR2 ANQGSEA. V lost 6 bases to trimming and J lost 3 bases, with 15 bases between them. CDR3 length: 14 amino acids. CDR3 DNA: TGCAGCGTCCAAACAGGAGCCCTCAATCAGCCCCAGCATTTT. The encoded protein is CSVQTGALNQPQHF.

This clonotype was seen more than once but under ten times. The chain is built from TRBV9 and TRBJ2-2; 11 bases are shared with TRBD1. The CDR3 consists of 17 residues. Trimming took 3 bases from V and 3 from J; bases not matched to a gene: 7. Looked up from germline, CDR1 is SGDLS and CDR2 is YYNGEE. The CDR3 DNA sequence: TGTGCCAGCAGCGAAGCCGGGACAGGGGGGGACACCGGGGAGCTGTTTTTT. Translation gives CASSEAGTGGDTGELFF.

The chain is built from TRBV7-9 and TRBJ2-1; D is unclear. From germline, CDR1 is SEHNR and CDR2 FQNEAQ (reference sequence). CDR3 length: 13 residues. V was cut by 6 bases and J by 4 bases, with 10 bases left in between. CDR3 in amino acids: CASRNSLYNEQFF. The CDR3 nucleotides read TGTGCCAGCAGGAATTCCCTATACAATGAGCAGTTCTTC.

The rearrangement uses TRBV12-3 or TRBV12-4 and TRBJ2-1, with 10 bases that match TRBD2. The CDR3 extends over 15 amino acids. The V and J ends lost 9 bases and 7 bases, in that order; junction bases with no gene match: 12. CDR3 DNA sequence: TGTGCCAGGAGAGAAACTAGCGGGGTGGATAATGAGCAGTTCTTC. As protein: CARRETSGVDNEQFF.

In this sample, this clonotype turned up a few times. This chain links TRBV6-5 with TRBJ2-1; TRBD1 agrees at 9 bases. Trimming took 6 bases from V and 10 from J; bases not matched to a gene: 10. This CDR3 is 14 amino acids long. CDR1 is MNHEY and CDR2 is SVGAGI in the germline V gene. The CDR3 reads CASSPGTGLGEQFF. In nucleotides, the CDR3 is TGTGCCAGCAGCCCCGGGACAGGGCTGGGGGAGCAGTTCTTC.